Below, 10 T cell receptor beta chains from the same sample are listed, as sequenced in a study of cytomegalovirus exposure and HLA in healthy donors. In the PCR, 60 Vbeta and 13 Jbeta primers were used. Only in-frame clones appear in the TCRdb table, and some are missing; sequencing was by immunoSEQ multiplex PCR. Here the sample spans 160,000 or so clones, almost 80% being singletons. The specimen sequenced was PBMCs. Receptors originate from a man aged 40-50 years in good health and CMV-seropositive.

The chain is built from TRBV6-5 and TRBJ2-7; TRBD2 is a possible D gene (5 bases). The CDR3 contains 13 residues. CDR1 is MNHEY, CDR2 SVGAGI, per germline. V gave up 7 bases and J gave up 2 bases, with 12 bases separating them. CDR3 nucleotides: TGTGCCAGCACCCCCCCGGGGACCTACGAGCAGTACTTC. It yields the protein CASTPPGTYEQYF.

V usage is TRBV19 and J usage is TRBJ1-1, with TRBD1 matching 8 bases. V was pared by 5 bases and J by 8 bases, with 4 bases of the junction left unmatched. Per the germline V gene, CDR1 is LNHDA and CDR2 is SQIVND (reference sequence). The CDR3 consists of 12 residues. The CDR3 DNA reads as TGTGCCAGTAGTCCCGGACAGGGAGAAGCTTTCTTT. Protein product: CASSPGQGEAFF.

The table lists this clone with a count of one. The CDR3 DNA reads as TGTGCCAGCAGCTCGGGACAGGGGAGGTCCTACGAGCAGTACTTC. Its protein is CASSSGQGRSYEQYF. The genes are TRBV11-3 and TRBJ2-7, with 10 bases matching TRBD1. CDR3 length: 15 residues. Losses at the gene ends were 4 bases for V and 1 base for J; bases not matched to a gene: 4. Germline CDR1 reads SGHNT; CDR2 reads YENEEA.

V usage is TRBV5-1 and J usage is TRBJ2-3; 9 nucleotides agree with TRBD2. CDR3 length: 16 amino acids. Per germline, CDR1 SGHRS and CDR2 YFSETQ. V was clipped by 4 bases and J by 8 bases; unmatched bases: 14. The CDR3 bases are TGCGCCAGCAGCCAGGGGACTAGCCGCATGGCGGGTACGCAGTATTTT. It yields the protein CASSQGTSRMAGTQYF.

This clone was detected a few times. One end of the junction varies from germline; a read error may be responsible. The chain joins TRBV6-1 to TRBJ2-7; no definite D call. Germline V CDR1 and CDR2: MNHNS, SASEGT. The CDR3 extends over 13 amino acids. CDR3 in amino acids: CASIPPDSDEQYF. As DNA, the CDR3 is TGTGCCAGCATCCCTCCTGACTCCGACGAGCAGTACTTC.

V is TRBV7-2 and J is TRBJ1-6, with a tentative D call TRBD1 (5 bases). Germline assignment: CDR1 SGHTA and CDR2 FQGNSA. CDR3 length: 15 amino acids. V lost 3 bases to trimming and J lost 14 bases, with 20 bases between them. This chain's CDR3 is CASSFGGMGSMSLHF. In DNA, the CDR3 is TGTGCCAGCAGCTTCGGGGGTATGGGTAGCATGTCCCTCCACTTT.

This chain connects TRBV27 to TRBJ2-5; 8 bases fit TRBD1. The DNA matches TRBJ2-7 better at its end, which makes the J call doubtful. This CDR3 contains 14 residues. CDR1 and CDR2 (germline): MNHEY, SMNVEV (reference sequence). CDR3 region: CASRPGQGEGEQYF. The CDR3, as DNA: TGTGCCAGCAGACCCGGACAGGGTGAAGGCGAGCAGTACTTC.

V is TRBV6-1 and J is TRBJ2-5; 7 bases are shared with TRBD1. With V trimmed by 2 bases and J by 4 bases, 7 bases remained unmatched. This CDR3 spans 15 amino acids. In germline, CDR1 is MNHNS, CDR2 SASEGT. The CDR3 loop is CASSEWGQRVETQYF. Written as DNA, the CDR3 is TGTGCCAGCAGTGAATGGGGACAGAGGGTAGAGACCCAGTACTTC.

This clone has just one count. Relative to the germline gene, one junction end is altered; a read error may explain this. The gene calls are TRBV5-1 and TRBJ2-6; TRBD2 matches 7 bases. Germline V gene sequence: CDR1 SGHRS, CDR2 YFSETQ. CDR3 length: 17 amino acids. This chain's CDR3 is CASSLVLASLNSNGLTF. Here the CDR3 DNA reads TGCGCCAGCAGCTTGGTACTAGCGAGCCTTAACTCCAACGGCCTGACTTTC. Filled out from reference TRBV5-1 and TRBJ2-6, the complete variable domain reads KAGVTQTPRYLIKTRGQQVTLSCSPISGHRSVSWYQQTPGQGLQFLFEYFSETQRNKGNFPGRFSGRQFSNSRSEMNVSTLELGDSALYLCASSLVLASLNSNGLTFGAGSRLTVL.

The chain recombines TRBV28 with TRBJ1-4; D call uncertain. Trimming shortened V by 4 bases and J by 14 bases, and 11 bases separated the two germline ends. CDR1 MDHEN and CDR2 SYDVKM come from the germline V gene. CDR3 length: 11 residues. This CDR3 is CASSYNLALFF. In DNA form, the CDR3 reads TGTGCCAGCAGTTATAACCTGGCCCTGTTTTTT. Together with reference TRBV28 and TRBJ1-4, the CDR3 gives the full variable domain: DVKVTQSSRYLVKRTGEKVFLECVQDMDHENMFWYRQDPGLGLRLIYFSYDVKMKEKGDIPEGYSVSREKKERFSLILESASTNQTSMYLCASSYNLALFFGSGTQLSVL.